Presented here are 29 T cell receptor beta chains from one specimen sequenced in a study of blood T cell repertoires in COVID-19. The method was immunoSEQ multiplex PCR; TCRdb's version includes in-frame clones alone and lacks a portion of them. The table lists just over 80,000 clones, roughly 76% of them singletons. The material sequenced was peripheral blood. Receptors were obtained from a woman of 80 years or more with active or convalescent COVID-19.

The CDR3 here is CASSGAGGRRDTQYF. Written as DNA, the CDR3 is TGTGCCAGCAGTGGCGCGGGGGGGCGAAGGGATACGCAGTATTTT. The chain is built from TRBV2 and TRBJ2-3; 9 nucleotides agree with TRBD2. In germline, CDR1 is SNHLY, CDR2 FYNNEI. The V segment lost 4 bases and the J segment 6 bases; nucleotides outside the gene matches: 8. This CDR3 has 15 residues.

Only one count was recorded for this clone. V and J are TRBV5-1 and TRBJ2-7; 8 bases align to TRBD2. The V gene's germline CDR1 is SGHRS and CDR2 YFSETQ. The J segment lost 6 bases and the V segment lost 4 bases, leaving 9 bases of the junction unmatched. This CDR3 has 14 residues. Here the CDR3 DNA reads TGCGCCAGCAGCCCGGGGGGGGGCTCACGCGAGCAGTACTTC. Its protein product is CASSPGGGSREQYF.

This clone was seen once. The genes are TRBV4-3 and TRBJ2-7; D possibly corresponds to TRBD2 (5 bases). Germline V gene sequence: CDR1 LGHNA, CDR2 YSLEER. Trimming took off 0 bases at V and 3 bases at J, with 9 bases between the two ends. The CDR3 totals 14 residues. The DNA of the CDR3 is TGCGCCAGCAGCCAAGATCGCGGGTTCTACGAGCAGTACTTC. Protein product: CASSQDRGFYEQYF.

The V and J genes are TRBV3-1 (or the pseudogene TRBV3-2) and TRBJ1-6; D gene unclear. CDR3 length: 12 amino acids. Germline-derived CDR1 and CDR2 are LGHDT and YNNKEL (reference sequence). Trimming removed 5 bases at V and 6 bases at J, with 5 bases between. The CDR3 DNA sequence: TGTGCCAGCAGCGAGCGTAATTCACCCCTCCACTTT. This translates into CASSERNSPLHF.

As DNA, the CDR3 is TGTGCCACAAGGACAGGGGGTAACGAGCAGTACTTC. This translates into CATRTGGNEQYF. The J gene is TRBJ2-7, the V gene TRBV6-5; 10 nucleotides match TRBD1. The CDR3 runs 12 residues. The V and J ends lost 10 bases and 5 bases, in that order; junction bases with no gene match: 5. The germline V gene has CDR1 MNHEY and CDR2 SVGAGI.

The J gene is TRBJ1-1, the V gene TRBV19; D uncertain. The CDR3 extends over 12 amino acids. Germline assignment: CDR1 LNHDA and CDR2 SQIVND (reference sequence). The germline V and J ends were trimmed by 8 bases and 0 bases, with 7 bases remaining between them. DNA for the CDR3: TGTGCCAGTTCGCAGATGAACACTGAAGCTTTCTTT. As protein: CASSQMNTEAFF.

V is TRBV19 and J is TRBJ2-1; TRBD1 might be the D (5 bases). CDR1 and CDR2 from the germline V gene are LNHDA and SQIVND (reference sequence). The V gene lost 1 base and the J gene lost 5 bases, with 12 bases spanning the gap. The CDR3 is 15 residues long. DNA of the CDR3: TGTGCCAGTAGTATAGTCTCAGGGATGGACAATGAGCAGTTCTTC. The encoded protein is CASSIVSGMDNEQFF.

V usage is TRBV27 and J usage is TRBJ2-2, with D possibly TRBD2 on 5 matching bases. CDR3 size: 16 residues. Trimming pared 6 bases from V and 7 bases from J, leaving 21 bases between. Germline-derived CDR1 and CDR2 are MNHEY and SMNVEV (reference sequence). Here the CDR3 reads CASSPIPPGFLGELFF. For the CDR3, the DNA is TGTGCCAGCAGCCCAATACCCCCGGGATTTCTCGGGGAGCTGTTTTTT.

The DNA of the CDR3 is TGCGCCAGCCAGGTTACGGGACAAGAGACCCAGTACTTC. As protein: CASQVTGQETQYF. V gene TRBV5-1 combines with J gene TRBJ2-5; weak D call: TRBD2 (5 bases). Germline assignment: CDR1 SGHRS and CDR2 YFSETQ. V lost 7 bases, J lost 2 bases, and 12 bases lay in between. The CDR3 sequence is 13 residues long.

The chain uses TRBV7-2 and TRBJ2-1, with 10 bases fitting TRBD2. Germline V lookup: CDR1 SGHTA, CDR2 FQGNSA. V gave up 1 base and J gave up 7 bases; unmatched junction bases: 4. CDR3 length equals 15 residues. CDR3 nucleotides: TGTGCCAGCAGCTTAGAACTAGCGGGGTTGAATGAGCAGTTCTTC. Amino acids: CASSLELAGLNEQFF.

This sequence joins TRBV7-6 and TRBJ2-7; weak D call: TRBD2 (7 bases). This CDR3 has 14 residues. Trimming took off 1 base at V and 5 bases at J, with 12 bases between the two ends. Germline V gene lookup returns CDR1 SGHVS and CDR2 FNYEAQ. The CDR3: CASSLGSGGDEQYF. The DNA for the CDR3 is TGTGCCAGCAGCTTAGGGTCGGGGGGCGACGAGCAGTACTTC.

The V and J genes are TRBV3-1 (or the pseudogene TRBV3-2) and TRBJ2-4, with TRBD1 identical over 10 bases. There are 14 residues in the CDR3. V trimming: 4 bases; J trimming: 7 bases; junction bases outside the gene matches: 4. CDR1 is LGHDT and CDR2 is YNNKEL in the germline V gene (reference sequence). CDR3 loop: CASSPSTGGNIQYF. The CDR3 DNA follows: TGTGCCAGCAGCCCCTCGACAGGGGGCAACATTCAGTACTTC.

The rearrangement links TRBV20-1 to TRBJ1-1, with unresolved D. Germline V lookup: CDR1 DFQATT, CDR2 SNEGSKA (reference sequence). V was cut by 5 bases and J by 4 bases, with 8 bases left in between. This CDR3 comprises 11 residues. In DNA form, the CDR3 reads TGCAGTGCTGCGGTAGGCACTGAAGCTTTCTTT. Amino acids: CSAAVGTEAFF.

The chain employs TRBV7-2 and TRBJ2-3; no clear D gene. The CDR3 runs 16 residues. Germline CDR1 and CDR2: SGHTA and FQGNSA. Trimming shortened V by 3 bases and J by 5 bases, and 18 bases separated the two germline ends. CDR3 in amino acids: CASSFPPVAVRDTQYF. CDR3 bases: TGTGCCAGCAGCTTCCCACCGGTAGCAGTGAGAGATACGCAGTATTTT.

The J gene is TRBJ1-6, the V gene TRBV19; no clear D. There are 14 residues in the CDR3. Deletions cut 2 bases from V and 10 bases from J, with 12 bases between. Germline V lookup: CDR1 LNHDA, CDR2 SQIVND (reference sequence). CDR3 loop: CASSITGGLSPLHF. DNA of the CDR3: TGTGCCAGTAGTATAACTGGCGGATTATCACCCCTCCACTTT.

This clone was picked up one time. The CDR3 loop reads CASSLETGLNTEAFF. As DNA, the CDR3 is TGTGCCAGCTCACTCGAGACAGGGCTGAACACTGAAGCTTTCTTT. The chain links TRBV18 to TRBJ1-1; 7 bases match TRBD1. The CDR3 extends over 15 amino acids. Per the germline V gene, CDR1 is KGHSH and CDR2 is LQKENI. V was pared by 4 bases and J by 0 bases, with 5 bases of the junction left unmatched. The whole variable domain, filled in from reference TRBV18 and TRBJ1-1, reads NAGVMQNPRHLVRRRGQEARLRCSPMKGHSHVYWYRQLPEEGLKFMVYLQKENIIDESGMPKERFSAEFPKEGPSILRIQQVVRGDSAAYFCASSLETGLNTEAFFGQGTRLTVV.

The gene calls are TRBV11-2 and TRBJ2-7; perhaps TRBD2 as D (5 bases). V lost 3 bases to trimming and J lost 7 bases, with 16 bases between them. CDR3 length: 14 amino acids. Germline V CDR1 and CDR2: SGHAT, FQNNGV. DNA of the CDR3: TGTGCCAGCAGCTTGATTCGGTCCTCGGGGGAGCAGTACTTC. Translating it yields CASSLIRSSGEQYF.

The CDR3 loop is CASRTRAGDYNEQFF. The CDR3 nucleotides are TGTGCCAGCCGAACCCGAGCGGGGGACTACAATGAGCAGTTCTTC. This chain uses TRBV28 with TRBJ2-1; TRBD2 agrees at 8 bases. The CDR3 consists of 15 residues. J gave up 3 bases and V 8 bases, and 9 bases lay outside the gene matches. Per germline, CDR1 MDHEN and CDR2 SYDVKM.

This chain connects TRBV7-3 to TRBJ2-2; 13 positions agree with TRBD2. Germline values: CDR1 SGHTA, CDR2 FQGTGA. This CDR3 is 17 amino acids long. The J segment lost 5 bases and the V segment lost 5 bases, leaving 8 bases of the junction unmatched. This CDR3 reads CASSLTPGLAGTGELFF. Written as DNA, the CDR3 is TGTGCCAGCAGCCTCACCCCGGGACTAGCGGGGACCGGGGAGCTGTTTTTT.

This clone was counted a few times. The gene calls are TRBV2 and TRBJ2-2, with 10 nucleotides matching TRBD1. Germline values: CDR1 SNHLY, CDR2 FYNNEI. The CDR3 is 15 residues long. V lost 6 bases and J lost 0; bases outside the gene matches: 1. CDR3 sequence reads: CASRDRGTNTGELFF. CDR3 bases: TGTGCCAGCAGGGACAGGGGGACGAACACCGGGGAGCTGTTTTTT.

Turning to this clone: At one boundary the junction diverges from the germline segment, which might be a read error. The rearrangement links TRBV19 to TRBJ2-5, with 9 bases that match TRBD2. There are 16 residues in the CDR3. Germline V gene data show CDR1 as LNHDA and CDR2 as SQIVND (reference sequence). The chain's CDR3 is CASSLRSGGVQEAQYF. The CDR3 region has the DNA TGTGCCAGTAGTCTCCGTAGCGGGGGTGTCCAAGAGGCCCAGTACTTC.

The chain links TRBV5-6 to TRBJ2-1; 7 bases match TRBD1. J lost 4 bases, V lost 0 bases, and 7 bases had no gene match. The CDR3 has 16 residues. In germline, CDR1 is SGHDT, CDR2 YYEEEE. The CDR3 protein is CASSLDRTGSYNEQFF. In nucleotides, the CDR3 is TGTGCCAGCAGCTTGGACCGGACAGGATCTTACAATGAGCAGTTCTTC.

The V and J genes are TRBV10-3 and TRBJ2-1, with 10 bases lining up with TRBD2. With 0 bases clipped from V and 2 bases from J, the junction kept 1 base outside the gene matches. Per the germline V gene, CDR1 is ENHRY and CDR2 is SYGVKD. This CDR3 comprises 16 residues. CDR3 sequence (DNA): TGTGCCATCAGTGAGTCCAGCGGGGGGGCCTACAATGAGCAGTTCTTC. This codes for CAISESSGGAYNEQFF.

The CDR3 DNA reads as TGTGCCAGCAGCGTAGGAGGGGCAGGGGGTCAAGAGACCCAGTACTTC. Translation: CASSVGGAGGQETQYF. The chain uses TRBV9 and TRBJ2-5; TRBD1 matches at 7 bases. V shed 0 bases, J shed 2 bases, and the junction held 7 bases outside the gene matches. The CDR3 length is 16 residues. CDR1 is SGDLS, CDR2 YYNGEE, per germline.

The gene calls are TRBV7-3 and TRBJ2-1; 11 bases are shared with TRBD1. This CDR3 spans 14 amino acids. V was clipped by 5 bases and J by 8 bases; unmatched bases: 5. Germline V gives CDR1 SGHTA, CDR2 FQGTGA. The CDR3: CASSPGQGAYEQFF. CDR3 nucleotides: TGTGCCAGCAGCCCCGGACAGGGGGCCTATGAGCAGTTCTTC.

The chain couples TRBV6-6 to TRBJ1-5; weak D call: TRBD1 (5 bases). This CDR3 has 14 amino acids. Germline-derived CDR1 and CDR2 are MNHNY and SVGAGI (reference sequence). V lost 2 bases and J 3 bases, leaving 8 bases between the germline ends. CDR3 DNA sequence: TGTGCCAGCAGTTACGGGACTCCCAATCAGCCCCAGCATTTT. This sequence encodes CASSYGTPNQPQHF.

The chain has TRBV28 and TRBJ2-7, with D perhaps matching TRBD2 (5 bases). The CDR3 spans 11 residues. The V gene's germline CDR1 is MDHEN and CDR2 SYDVKM. Between the trimmed V and J ends, which lost 10 bases and 5 bases, there was a span of 12 bases. The CDR3 loop is CATLGLHEQYF. CDR3 nucleotides: TGTGCCACTTTAGGACTGCACGAGCAGTACTTC.

CDR3 nucleotides: TGTGCCAGCAGCCGACCGGGACTAGCGTTGGATGAGCAGTTCTTC. Protein product: CASSRPGLALDEQFF. V and J are TRBV5-6 and TRBJ2-1, with 10 nucleotides matching TRBD2. V lost 4 bases and J lost 8; bases outside the gene matches: 9. The CDR3 extends over 15 amino acids. The germline gives CDR1 SGHDT, CDR2 YYEEEE.

The V call is TRBV28, the J call TRBJ1-6; 7 bases are shared with TRBD1. The CDR3 length is 15 residues. Germline lookup yields CDR1 MDHEN and CDR2 SYDVKM. Germline trimming cut 8 bases from V and 7 bases from J; bases unmatched to any gene: 11. CDR3 DNA sequence: TGTGCCAGCCTCCGTACAGGGGTAGAGAATTCACCCCTCCACTTT. This codes for CASLRTGVENSPLHF.